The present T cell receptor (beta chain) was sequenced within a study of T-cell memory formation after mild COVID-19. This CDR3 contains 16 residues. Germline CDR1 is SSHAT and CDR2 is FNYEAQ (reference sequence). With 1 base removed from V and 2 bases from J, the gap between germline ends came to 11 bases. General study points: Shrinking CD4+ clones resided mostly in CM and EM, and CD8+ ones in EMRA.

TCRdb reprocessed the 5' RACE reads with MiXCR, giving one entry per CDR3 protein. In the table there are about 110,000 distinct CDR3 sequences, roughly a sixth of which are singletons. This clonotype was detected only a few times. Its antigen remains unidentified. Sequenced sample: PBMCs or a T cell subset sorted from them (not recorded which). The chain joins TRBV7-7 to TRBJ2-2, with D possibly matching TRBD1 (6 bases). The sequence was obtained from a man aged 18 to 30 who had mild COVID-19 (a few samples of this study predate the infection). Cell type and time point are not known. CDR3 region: CASSLEGRGNTGELFF. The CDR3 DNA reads TGTGCCAGCAGCTTAGAAGGCAGGGGTAACACCGGGGAGCTGTTTTTT.